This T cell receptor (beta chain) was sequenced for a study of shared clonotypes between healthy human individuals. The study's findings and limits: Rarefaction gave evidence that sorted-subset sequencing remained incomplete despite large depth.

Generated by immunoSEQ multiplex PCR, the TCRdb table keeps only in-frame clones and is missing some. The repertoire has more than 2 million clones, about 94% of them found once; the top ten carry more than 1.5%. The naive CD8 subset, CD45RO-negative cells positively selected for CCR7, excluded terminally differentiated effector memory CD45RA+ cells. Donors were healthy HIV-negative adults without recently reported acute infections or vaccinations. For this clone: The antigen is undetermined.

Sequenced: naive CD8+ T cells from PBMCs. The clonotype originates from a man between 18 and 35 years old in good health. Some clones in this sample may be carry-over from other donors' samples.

DNA for the CDR3: TGCGCCAGCAGCCAAGACCTCCCAGGGGGGGAGCTCTACAATGAGCAGTTCTTC. Translation gives CASSQDLPGGELYNEQFF. V gene TRBV4-3 combines with J gene TRBJ2-1; D could derive from TRBD1 or TRBD2 (7 bases each). Germline V gene sequence: CDR1 LGHNA, CDR2 YSLEER. The CDR3 spans 18 residues. Trimming took off 0 bases at V and 3 bases at J, with 18 bases between the two ends.